The 20 T cell receptor beta chains below were found in one sample sequenced in a study of OX40 agonist ivuxolimab in advanced cancers. The repertoire was sequenced with immunoSEQ multiplex PCR; TCRdb's copy has only in-frame clones and lacks some. The sample includes roughly 70,000 clones, 88% seen only once; the top ten take less than 0.65%. The source was CD4+ or CD8+ T cells sorted from blood, collected in a trial of the OX40 agonist ivuxolimab. The receptors here all came from an adult with an advanced solid tumor such as melanoma, head and neck, liver or kidney cancer.

V is TRBV15 and J is TRBJ1-1; tentative D call: TRBD1 (5 bases). Germline V gene data show CDR1 as LNHNV and CDR2 as YYDKDF (reference sequence). Deletions cut 0 bases from V and 7 bases from J, with 12 bases between. This CDR3 is built from 14 residues. The CDR3 loop is CATSRDRGDREAFF. The CDR3 coding sequence is TGTGCCACCAGCAGAGATCGGGGGGACCGTGAAGCTTTCTTT.

CDR3 region: CASSQVPTGQETQYF. CDR3 bases: TGTGCCAGCAGCCAAGTCCCGACAGGGCAAGAGACCCAGTACTTC. The chain carries TRBV7-3 and TRBJ2-5; 7 nucleotides line up with TRBD1. The CDR3 covers 15 residues. V shed 5 bases and J 2 bases; nucleotides not matched to a gene: 8. Germline CDR1 is SGHTA and CDR2 is FQGTGA.

The chain has TRBV6-5 and TRBJ1-1, with TRBD1 identical over 7 bases. The CDR3 contains 13 residues. The germline V gene encodes CDR1 MNHEY and CDR2 SVGAGI. Germline trimming cut 3 bases from V and 5 bases from J; bases unmatched to any gene: 3. In DNA, the CDR3 is TGTGCCAGCAGTTATCCAGGGGGGACTGAAGCTTTCTTT. Translation: CASSYPGGTEAFF.

The chain has TRBV7-6 and TRBJ2-3; tentative D call: TRBD1 (6 bases). V shed 6 bases and J shed 5 bases, with 12 bases lying between them. The CDR3 contains 13 residues. Germline lookup yields CDR1 SGHVS and CDR2 FNYEAQ. Here the CDR3 reads CASRISQGDTQYF. CDR3 sequence (DNA): TGTGCCAGCAGGATCTCACAGGGAGATACGCAGTATTTT.

The chain carries TRBV7-8 and TRBJ1-5, with a weak D call TRBD1 (5 bases). The CDR3 is 16 residues long. V was shortened by 6 bases and J by 7 bases, with 22 bases between the two germline ends. CDR1 is SGHVS and CDR2 is FQNEAQ in the germline V gene. CDR3 protein: CASSPMGQGGYQPQHF. The CDR3 nucleotides are TGTGCCAGCAGTCCTATGGGGCAGGGAGGTTACCAGCCCCAGCATTTT.

The chain is built from TRBV11-2 and TRBJ1-2; a weak D match, TRBD1 (6 bases). This CDR3 spans 16 amino acids. Trimming removed 5 bases from V and 3 bases from J, with 19 bases in between. Germline CDR1 is SGHAT and CDR2 is FQNNGV. CDR3 sequence: CASSVRRGPNYYGYTF. The CDR3 DNA reads as TGTGCCAGCAGCGTGCGCAGGGGCCCCAATTACTATGGCTACACCTTC.

The V call is TRBV5-1, the J call TRBJ1-6, with D unresolved. Looked up from germline, CDR1 is SGHRS and CDR2 is YFSETQ. V shed 7 bases and J shed 7 bases, with 12 bases lying between them. CDR3 length: 13 amino acids. As DNA, the CDR3 is TGCGCCAGCCGAAGGGATCGCAATTCACCCCTCCACTTT. This encodes CASRRDRNSPLHF. The variable domain in full, with the rest retrieved from reference TRBV5-1 and TRBJ1-6, is KAGVTQTPRYLIKTRGQQVTLSCSPISGHRSVSWYQQTPGQGLQFLFEYFSETQRNKGNFPGRFSGRQFSNSRSEMNVSTLELGDSALYLCASRRDRNSPLHFGNGTRLTVT.

The table lists this clone with a count of one. The V and J genes are TRBV6-1 and TRBJ2-3; maybe TRBD1 (6 bases). CDR3 length: 15 residues. CDR1 MNHNS and CDR2 SASEGT come from the germline V gene. Trimming stripped 2 bases from V and 4 bases from J, with 13 bases between. In nucleotides, the CDR3 is TGTGCCAGCAGTGAAACAGGGTCCTACTCAGATACGCAGTATTTT. It is translated as CASSETGSYSDTQYF.

The chain recombines TRBV5-1 with TRBJ2-1; 12 bases map to TRBD2. Germline values: CDR1 SGHRS, CDR2 YFSETQ. Trimming removed 6 bases from V and 0 bases from J; junction bases left unmatched: 4. This CDR3 has 16 amino acids. CDR3 in amino acids: CASTSSGGASYNEQFF. The DNA for the CDR3 is TGCGCCAGCACTTCTAGCGGGGGGGCCTCCTACAATGAGCAGTTCTTC.

The chain combines TRBV27 with TRBJ1-5, with D possibly being TRBD1 (6 bases). CDR3 length: 15 amino acids. V shed 8 bases and J shed 6 bases, with 20 bases lying between them. Germline CDR1 reads MNHEY; CDR2 reads SMNVEV (reference sequence). DNA of the CDR3: TGTGCCAGCCACCCCGGGGGCGCCGGCCTTCAGCCCCAGCATTTT. Translated: CASHPGGAGLQPQHF.

The CDR3 DNA sequence: TGTGCCAGCAGCTTAGAGGGAGGGGCAACTAATGAAAAACTGTTTTTT. Protein sequence: CASSLEGGATNEKLFF. The chain has TRBV11-2 and TRBJ1-4, with D tentatively TRBD1 (5 bases). From germline, CDR1 is SGHAT and CDR2 FQNNGV. Deletions cut 0 bases from V and 0 bases from J, with 8 bases between. The CDR3 is 16 residues long.

This chain joins TRBV2 and TRBJ1-3, with a tentative D call TRBD1 (6 bases). The germline V gene has CDR1 SNHLY and CDR2 FYNNEI. The CDR3 is 15 residues long. Trimming cost V 6 bases and J 0 bases, with 12 bases left between them. CDR3 DNA: TGTGCCAGCAGCGGGACAACTTACTCTGGAAACACCATATATTTT. Residues: CASSGTTYSGNTIYF.

This chain links TRBV7-9 with TRBJ2-1; either TRBD1 or TRBD2 may fit D (5 bases each). V lost 5 bases to trimming and J lost 14 bases, with 16 bases between them. The CDR3 is 12 amino acids. The V gene's germline CDR1 is SEHNR and CDR2 FQNEAQ (reference sequence). The CDR3, as DNA: TGTGCCAGCAGCGTCCTCCGGGACGAAGAGTTCTTC. Its protein is CASSVLRDEEFF.

The V gene is TRBV29-1, the J gene TRBJ2-3; possibly TRBD1 for D (5 bases). The CDR3 has 13 amino acids. Trimming left V 4 bases short and J 0 bases short, with 8 bases between. Germline V lookup: CDR1 SQVTM, CDR2 ANQGSEA. CDR3 amino acids: CSVGRGSTDTQYF. CDR3 coding DNA: TGCAGCGTTGGAAGGGGAAGCACAGATACGCAGTATTTT.

The J gene is TRBJ2-2, the V gene TRBV9; possibly TRBD2 for D (5 bases). The CDR3 is 16 amino acids. The germline V gene encodes CDR1 SGDLS and CDR2 YYNGEE. Trimming removed 4 bases from V and 0 bases from J, with 13 bases in between. The CDR3 nucleotides read TGTGCCAGCAGCTTCTCCCCCGGGGCGAACACCGGGGAGCTGTTTTTT. Its translation: CASSFSPGANTGELFF. Combining the CDR3 with reference TRBV9 and TRBJ2-2 gives the whole variable domain DSGVTQTPKHLITATGQRVTLRCSPRSGDLSVYWYQQSLDQGLQFLIQYYNGEERAKGNILERFSAQQFPDLHSELNLSSLELGDSALYFCASSFSPGANTGELFFGEGSRLTVL.

The chain employs TRBV6-5 and TRBJ1-1; a possible D gene is TRBD1 (6 bases). The CDR3 covers 16 residues. V gave up 0 bases and J gave up 5 bases, with 16 bases separating them. CDR1 MNHEY and CDR2 SVGAGI come from the germline V gene. CDR3: CASSYSAGTRGTEAFF. The CDR3 DNA reads as TGTGCCAGCAGTTACTCCGCCGGGACAAGAGGGACTGAAGCTTTCTTT.

The V gene is TRBV9, the J gene TRBJ2-1, with 8 nucleotides matching TRBD2. Germline V lookup: CDR1 SGDLS, CDR2 YYNGEE. V lost 0 bases, J lost 4 bases, and 3 bases stayed unmatched. This CDR3 is 15 amino acids long. CDR3 bases: TGTGCCAGCAGCGTAGGGGCGGGGGGATACAATGAGCAGTTCTTC. It is translated as CASSVGAGGYNEQFF.

The chain carries TRBV6-5 and TRBJ1-2; unclear D gene. The CDR3 sequence is 13 residues long. CDR1 is MNHEY and CDR2 is SVGAGI in the germline V gene. The ends were cut back, 2 bases at V and 4 bases at J, with 8 bases in the middle. The CDR3 region has the DNA TGTGCCAGCAGTTACAGGGCAGGCTATGGCTACACCTTC. Protein: CASSYRAGYGYTF.

This clone has a single count. The chain employs TRBV7-9 and TRBJ2-5, with 9 bases lining up with TRBD2. The germline CDR1 and CDR2 sequences are SEHNR and FQNEAQ (reference sequence). This CDR3 has 13 residues. The V gene end was trimmed by 5 bases and the J gene end by 5 bases; junction bases not matched to a gene: 3. CDR3 coding DNA: TGTGCCAGCAGCCGGCTAGCGGGGGAGACCCAGTACTTC. It encodes CASSRLAGETQYF.

This clone was found a few times. The chain is built from TRBV10-3 and TRBJ1-1; TRBD1 matches 7 bases. This CDR3 is 13 amino acids long. J was trimmed by 2 bases and V by 6 bases; bases with no gene match: 3. Germline V gene lookup returns CDR1 ENHRY and CDR2 SYGVKD. This CDR3 is CAIRGDSNTEAFF. The CDR3 DNA sequence: TGTGCCATCAGGGGGGACAGTAACACTGAAGCTTTCTTT.